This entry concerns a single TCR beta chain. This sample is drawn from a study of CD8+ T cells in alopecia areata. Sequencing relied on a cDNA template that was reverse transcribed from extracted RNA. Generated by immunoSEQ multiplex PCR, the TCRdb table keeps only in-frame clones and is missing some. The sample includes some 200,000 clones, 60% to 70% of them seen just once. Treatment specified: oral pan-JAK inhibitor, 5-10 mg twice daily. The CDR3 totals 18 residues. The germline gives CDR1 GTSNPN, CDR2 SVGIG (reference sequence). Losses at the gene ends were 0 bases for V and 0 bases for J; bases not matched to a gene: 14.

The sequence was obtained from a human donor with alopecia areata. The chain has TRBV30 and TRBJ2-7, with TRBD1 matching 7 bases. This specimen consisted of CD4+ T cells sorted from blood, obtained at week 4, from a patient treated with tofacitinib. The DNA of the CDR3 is TGTGCCTGGAGTGTACGGCCCTGGGACAGTCGAAGCTCCTACGAGCAGTACTTC. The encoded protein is CAWSVRPWDSRSSYEQYF. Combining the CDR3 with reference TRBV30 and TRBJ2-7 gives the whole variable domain SQTIHQWPATLVQPVGSPLSLECTVEGTSNPNLYWYRQAAGRGLQLLFYSVGIGQISSEVPQNLSASRPQDRQFILSSKKLLLSDSGFYLCAWSVRPWDSRSSYEQYFGPGTRLTVT.